This T cell receptor beta chain was identified during a study of CD8+ T cells in alopecia areata. It was cDNA, reverse transcribed from extracted RNA, that served as the sequencing template. The repertoire was sequenced with immunoSEQ multiplex PCR; TCRdb's copy has only in-frame clones and lacks some. The data contain 150,000 to 200,000 clones, just over 65% of them singletons. Treatment of the sample: oral pan-JAK inhibitor, 5-10 mg twice daily. The CDR3 has 12 residues. Germline V gene data show CDR1 as SQVTM and CDR2 as ANQGSEA. Trimming left V 7 bases short and J 2 bases short, with 11 bases between.

The source was CD4+ T cells sorted from blood, collected at week 4, from a patient treated with tofacitinib. This chain links TRBV29-1 with TRBJ1-2, with no clear D. This TCR was sampled from a human donor with alopecia areata. Written as DNA, the CDR3 is TGCAGCGGGACTGCGGGGAACTATGGCTACACCTTC. It specifies CSGTAGNYGYTF.